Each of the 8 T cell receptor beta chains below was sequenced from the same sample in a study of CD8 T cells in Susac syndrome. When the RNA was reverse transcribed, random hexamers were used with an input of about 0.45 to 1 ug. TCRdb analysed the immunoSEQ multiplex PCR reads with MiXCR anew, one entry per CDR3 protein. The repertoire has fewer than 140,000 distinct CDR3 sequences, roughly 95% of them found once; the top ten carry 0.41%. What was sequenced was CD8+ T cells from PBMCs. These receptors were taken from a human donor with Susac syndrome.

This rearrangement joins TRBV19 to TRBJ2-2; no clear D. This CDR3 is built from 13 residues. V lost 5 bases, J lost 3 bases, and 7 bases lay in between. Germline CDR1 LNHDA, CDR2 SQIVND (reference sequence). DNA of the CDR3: TGTGCCAGTAGTTCACCCTACACCGGGGAGCTGTTTTTT. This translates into CASSSPYTGELFF.

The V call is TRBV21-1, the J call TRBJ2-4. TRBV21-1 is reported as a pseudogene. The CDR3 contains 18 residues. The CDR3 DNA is TGTGCCAGCAGCAAAGTAAAAGGACCTCTTATCCCCAAAAACATTCAGTACTTC. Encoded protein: CASSKVKGPLIPKNIQYF.

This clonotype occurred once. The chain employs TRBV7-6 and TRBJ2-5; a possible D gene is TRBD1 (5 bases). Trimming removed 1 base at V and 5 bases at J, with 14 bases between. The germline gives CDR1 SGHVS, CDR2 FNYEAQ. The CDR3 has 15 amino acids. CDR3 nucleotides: TGTGCCAGCAGCTTAGTACAGCGCCCAGGGGAGACCCAGTACTTC. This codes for CASSLVQRPGETQYF.

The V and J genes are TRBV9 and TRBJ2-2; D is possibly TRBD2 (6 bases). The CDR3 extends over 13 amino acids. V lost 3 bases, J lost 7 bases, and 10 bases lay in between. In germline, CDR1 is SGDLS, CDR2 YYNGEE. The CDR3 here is CASSEEGIGELFF. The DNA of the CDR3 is TGTGCCAGCAGCGAGGAGGGTATCGGGGAGCTGTTTTTT.

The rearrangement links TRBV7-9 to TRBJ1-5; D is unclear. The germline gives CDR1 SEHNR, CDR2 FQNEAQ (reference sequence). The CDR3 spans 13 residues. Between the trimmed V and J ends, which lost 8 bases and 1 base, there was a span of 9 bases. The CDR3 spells CASRPLSNQPQHF. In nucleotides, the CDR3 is TGTGCCAGCCGTCCCCTGAGCAATCAGCCCCAGCATTTT.

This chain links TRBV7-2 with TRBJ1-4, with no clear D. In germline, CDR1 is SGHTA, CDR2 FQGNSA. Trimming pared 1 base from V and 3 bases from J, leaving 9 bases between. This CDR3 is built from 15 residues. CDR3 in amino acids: CASSLEGSANEKLFF. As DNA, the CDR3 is TGTGCCAGCAGCTTAGAGGGCAGCGCTAATGAAAAACTGTTTTTT.

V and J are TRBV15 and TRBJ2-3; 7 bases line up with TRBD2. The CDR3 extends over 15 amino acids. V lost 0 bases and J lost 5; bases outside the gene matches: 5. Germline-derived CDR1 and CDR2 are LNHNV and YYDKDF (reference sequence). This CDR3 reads CATSRDGPSGDTQYF. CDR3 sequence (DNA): TGTGCCACCAGCAGAGATGGGCCTAGCGGAGATACGCAGTATTTT.

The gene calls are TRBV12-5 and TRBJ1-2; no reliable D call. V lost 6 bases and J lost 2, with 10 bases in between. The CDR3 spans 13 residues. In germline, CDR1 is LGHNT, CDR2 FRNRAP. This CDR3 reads CASGSPGNYGYTF. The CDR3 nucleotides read TGTGCTAGTGGCTCCCCCGGGAACTATGGCTACACCTTC.